The source of this T cell receptor (beta chain) is a study of blood T cell repertoires in COVID-19. Background on the study: Samples came from the United States, Italy and Spain, spanning acute and convalescent COVID-19. In each case, the material was cDNA or gDNA derived from T cells, B-cell-depleted T cells, or PBMCs.

The germline V gene has CDR1 SNHLY and CDR2 FYNNEI. The CDR3 contains 15 residues. V dropped 4 bases and J dropped 1 base, with 11 bases sitting between them. Clones were read by immunoSEQ multiplex PCR, and TCRdb kept only the in-frame ones, dropping some. The table includes hundreds of thousands of clones, around 85% detected once. Sequencing was performed on PBMCs or T cells enriched from blood (not recorded which). The clonotype comes from a woman aged 40-49 years with acute COVID-19. This chain uses TRBV2 with TRBJ1-5, with D unresolved. CDR3 coding DNA: TGTGCCAGCAGTGCACAGACTATGAGCAATCAGCCCCAGCATTTT. The encoded protein is CASSAQTMSNQPQHF.